This is a list of T cell receptor beta chains from one sample in a study of human T cells and chemical hapten exposure. TCRdb reprocessed the RACE reads with MiXCR, giving one entry per CDR3 protein. The table lists under 50,000 distinct CDR3 sequences, roughly 7.2% of them singletons. This material consisted of whole blood, taken in connection with sensitization to the hapten diphenylcyclopropenone (DPC). Receptors were obtained from a woman in her forties or fifties with alopecia areata. Some clones in this sample may be carry-over from other donors' samples. Each CDR3 is given with its conserved first and last residue.

V	CDR3
TRBV20-1	CSAAGRASPDTQYF
TRBV21-1	CASSKQEYEQYF
TRBV19	CASGRAYEQYF
TRBV2	CASSEQPSGSTDTQYF
TRBV7-6	CASSSGLVNEKLFF
TRBV28	CASSLAGSNQPQHF
TRBV28	CASTGPYEQYF
TRBV11-2	CASRLLRGRRNNEQFF
TRBV25-1	CASSELQGPGANVLTF
TRBV20-1	CSAREKGLNYGYTF
TRBV5-1	CASGLGLAGVSSYNEQFF
TRBV7-9	CASSLASVYEQYF
TRBV19	CASSMDPLFGDTQYF
TRBV7-3	CASSMTSGRFDEQFF
TRBV6-2/TRBV6-3	CASSYSTLQGTGANVLTF
TRBV28	CASSFPRDTEAFF
TRBV3-1	CASSPALAGGPYEQYF
TRBV29-1	CSGAGAAGRLFF
TRBV28	CASSSTRTAQETQYF
TRBV28	CASLRTSGSYEQYF
TRBV28	CASTNLGARNEQFF
TRBV11-2	CASSTGANVLTF
TRBV20-1	CSARDPRQGINSNQPQHF
TRBV25-1	CASSTTSDRTDTQYF
TRBV5-1	CASSPLAGSSYNEQFF
TRBV14	CASSQDLAGLYNEQFF
TRBV29-1	CSVGEAGYSNQPQHF